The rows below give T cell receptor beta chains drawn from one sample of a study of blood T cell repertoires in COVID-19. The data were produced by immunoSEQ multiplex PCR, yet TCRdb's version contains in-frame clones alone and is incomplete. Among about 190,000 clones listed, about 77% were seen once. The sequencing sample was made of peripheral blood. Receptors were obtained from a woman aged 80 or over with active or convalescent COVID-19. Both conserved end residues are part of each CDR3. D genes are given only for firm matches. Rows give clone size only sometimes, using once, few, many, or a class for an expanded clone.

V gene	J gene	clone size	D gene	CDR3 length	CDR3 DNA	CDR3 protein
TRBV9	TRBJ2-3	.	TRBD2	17	TGTGCCAGCAGTAGGACTAGCGGGGGGCATAGCACAGATACGCAGTATTTT	CASSRTSGGHSTDTQYF
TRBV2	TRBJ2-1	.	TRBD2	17	TGTGCCAGCAGTGTTAGCGGGGGGGCGGAGTCCTACAATGAGCAGTTCTTC	CASSVSGGAESYNEQFF
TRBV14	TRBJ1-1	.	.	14	TGTGCCAGCAGCCAAGATGCAGGGTACACTGAAGCTTTCTTT	CASSQDAGYTEAFF
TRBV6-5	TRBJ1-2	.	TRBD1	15	TGTGCCAGCAGACCCGGACAGGCTTTGGGCTATGGCTACACCTTC	CASRPGQALGYGYTF
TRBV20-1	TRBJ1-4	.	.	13	TGCAGTGCTAGTGAAACTGTAAGCGGAAAACTGTTTTTT	CSASETVSGKLFF
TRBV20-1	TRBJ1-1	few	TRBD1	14	TGCAGTGCTAGTCAGGGGGCAAGGAGCACTGAAGCTTTCTTT	CSASQGARSTEAFF
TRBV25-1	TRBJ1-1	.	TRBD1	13	TGTGCCAGCAGCCGATCAGGGACAGAGGAAGCTTTCTTT	CASSRSGTEEAFF
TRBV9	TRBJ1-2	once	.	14	TGTGCCAGCACCGGATACGGGGGAAACTATGGCTACACCTTC	CASTGYGGNYGYTF
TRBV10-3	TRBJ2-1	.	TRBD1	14	TGTGCCATCAGTGAGCCACGGACAGGGTCTGTTAGGTTCTTC	CAISEPRTGSVRFF
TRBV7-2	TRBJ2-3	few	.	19	TGTGCCAGCAGCTTAGTAGGTGGCGTGGTGGGCCAGCCCAGGAATACGCAGTATTTT	CASSLVGGVVGQPRNTQYF
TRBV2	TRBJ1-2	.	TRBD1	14	TGTGCCAGCAGTTTCTCACAGGGGTACTATGGCTACACCTTC	CASSFSQGYYGYTF
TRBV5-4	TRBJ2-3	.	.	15	TGTGCCAGCAGCTTGGGGGGCGGCAGCACAGATACGCAGTATTTT	CASSLGGGSTDTQYF
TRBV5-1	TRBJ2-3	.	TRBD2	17	TGCGCCAGCAGTCGTGGACTAGCGGGGGGCAACACAGATACGCAGTATTTT	CASSRGLAGGNTDTQYF
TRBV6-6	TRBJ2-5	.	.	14	TGTGCCAGCAGTTACCTGACAGCACAAGAGACCCAGTACTTC	CASSYLTAQETQYF
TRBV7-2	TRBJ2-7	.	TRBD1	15	TGTGCCAGCAGCTTAGCCGGACAGGGATCCTACGAGCAGTACTTC	CASSLAGQGSYEQYF
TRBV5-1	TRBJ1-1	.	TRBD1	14	TGCGCCAGCAGCTCGGGACAGTTCCTGACCGAAGCTTTCTTT	CASSSGQFLTEAFF
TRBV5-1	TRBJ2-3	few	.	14	TGCGCCAGCAGCTTGGCCCCAGCAGGGGATACGCAGTATTTT	CASSLAPAGDTQYF
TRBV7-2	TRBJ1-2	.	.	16	TGTGCCAGCAGCTTAGCGTGGTCGTCTGTCCAGGGTGGCTACACCTTC	CASSLAWSSVQGGYTF
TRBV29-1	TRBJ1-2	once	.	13	TGCAGCGTGACGATGGACAGTAACTATGGCTACACCTTC	CSVTMDSNYGYTF
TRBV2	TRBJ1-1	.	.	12	TGTGCCAGCAGCTATAGTTACGCTGAAGCTTTCTTT	CASSYSYAEAFF
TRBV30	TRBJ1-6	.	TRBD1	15	TGTGCCTGGAGTGTACTGGACAGGGGAAATTCACCCCTCCACTTT	CAWSVLDRGNSPLHF
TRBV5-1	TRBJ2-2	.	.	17	TGCGCCAGCAGCTTCTTCTTACAGGGCACGAACACCGGGGAGCTGTTTTTT	CASSFFLQGTNTGELFF
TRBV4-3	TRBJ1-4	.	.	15	TGCGCCAGCAGCCAAGAGACTACAGGGACTGAAAAACTGTTTTTT	CASSQETTGTEKLFF
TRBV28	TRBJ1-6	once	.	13	TGTGCCAGCAGACGTCGGAGAAATTCACCCCTCCACTTT	CASRRRRNSPLHF
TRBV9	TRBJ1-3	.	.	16	TGTGCCAGCAGCGTAGGAGGCGCAGGGACTGGAAACACCATATATTTT	CASSVGGAGTGNTIYF
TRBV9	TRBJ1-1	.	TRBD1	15	TGTGCCAGCAGCAAGATGGGACAGGGGAACACTGAAGCTTTCTTT	CASSKMGQGNTEAFF
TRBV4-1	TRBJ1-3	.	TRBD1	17	TGCGCCAGCAGCCAAGATCTTAGGGCAGGGGGAGGTGGCACCATATATTTT	CASSQDLRAGGGGTIYF
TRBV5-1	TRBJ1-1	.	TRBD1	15	TGCGCCAGCAGCTTGGAGGGGGCCCCGAACACTGAAGCTTTCTTT	CASSLEGAPNTEAFF
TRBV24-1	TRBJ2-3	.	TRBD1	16	TGTGCCACCAGTGAACAGGGGGTCACACACACAGATACGCAGTATTTT	CATSEQGVTHTDTQYF
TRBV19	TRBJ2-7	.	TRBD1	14	TGTGCCAGTAGTACGGACAGGGGCGGGTACGAGCAGTACTTC	CASSTDRGGYEQYF
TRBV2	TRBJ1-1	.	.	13	TGTGCCAGCAGTGCCCCGTGGGAGGGCGAAGCTTTCTTT	CASSAPWEGEAFF
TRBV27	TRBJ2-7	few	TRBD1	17	TGTGCCAGCAGTACGACAGGGGTCTCGGGGTCCCCCTCCGAGCAGTACTTC	CASSTTGVSGSPSEQYF
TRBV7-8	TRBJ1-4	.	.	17	TGTGCCAGCAGCCCCAGACCCGGGACTTCTCGAGGTGAAAAACTGTTTTTT	CASSPRPGTSRGEKLFF
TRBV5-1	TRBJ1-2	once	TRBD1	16	TGCGCCAGCAGCTTGCTACAAGGACAGGGTTGGGATGGCTACACCTTC	CASSLLQGQGWDGYTF
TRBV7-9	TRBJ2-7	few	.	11	TGTGCCAGCACCAACAACTACGAGCAGTACTTC	CASTNNYEQYF
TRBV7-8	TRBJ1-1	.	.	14	TGTGCCAGCAGCTTCCTGGACAGGAACACTGAAGCTTTCTTT	CASSFLDRNTEAFF
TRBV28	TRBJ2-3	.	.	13	TGTGCCAGCAGTTTAAACGCCCGGGATACGCAGTATTTT	CASSLNARDTQYF
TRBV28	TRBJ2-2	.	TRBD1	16	TGTGCCAGCTACACACCGGGACAGGGGGACACCGGGGAGCTGTTTTTT	CASYTPGQGDTGELFF
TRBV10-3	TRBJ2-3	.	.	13	TGTGCCATCGGGTTCGGGAGCACAGATACGCAGTATTTT	CAIGFGSTDTQYF
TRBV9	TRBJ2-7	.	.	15	TGTGCCAGCAGCCACCAGGCTGGGGGCCGCTACGAGCAGTACTTC	CASSHQAGGRYEQYF
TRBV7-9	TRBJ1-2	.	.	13	TGTGCCAGCAGCTTAGAGGCTAGTTATGGCTACACCTTC	CASSLEASYGYTF
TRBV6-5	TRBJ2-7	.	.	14	TGTGCCAGCCTCTCCACAGGCCCATCGTACGAGCAGTACTTC	CASLSTGPSYEQYF
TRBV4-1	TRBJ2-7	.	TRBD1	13	TGCGCCAGCATGGGGGACAGGGGCAACGAGCAGTACTTC	CASMGDRGNEQYF
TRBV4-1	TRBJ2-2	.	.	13	TGCGCCATCGGGGATTCGAACACCGGGGAGCTGTTTTTT	CAIGDSNTGELFF
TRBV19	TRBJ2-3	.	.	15	TGTGCCAGTGGTGGGATGACAGGAGGCACAGATACGCAGTATTTT	CASGGMTGGTDTQYF
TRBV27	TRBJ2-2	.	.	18	TGTGCCACCTCCACTGACCATGTAGGGGCCAGTAACACCGGGGAGCTGTTTTTT	CATSTDHVGASNTGELFF
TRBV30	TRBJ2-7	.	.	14	TGTGCCTGCCTGGCCGAGGACAGTACCTACGAGCAGTACTTC	CACLAEDSTYEQYF
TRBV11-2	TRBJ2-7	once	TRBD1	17	TGTGCCAGCAGCTTCTCGGAAGGACAGGGGGGATCCTACGAGCAGTACTTC	CASSFSEGQGGSYEQYF
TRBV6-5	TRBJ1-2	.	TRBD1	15	TGTGCCAGCAGACGTAATACAGGGGAGACCTATGGCTACACCTTC	CASRRNTGETYGYTF
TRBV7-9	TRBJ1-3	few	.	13	TGTGCCAGCCAGGTCTTCTCTGGAAACACCATATATTTT	CASQVFSGNTIYF
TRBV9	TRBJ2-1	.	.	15	TGTGCCAGCAGCGTAGGTAGGGGCTCCTACAATGAGCAGTTCTTC	CASSVGRGSYNEQFF
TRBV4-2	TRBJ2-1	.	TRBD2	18	TGTGCCAGCAGCCAAGATCAGCCAGCGGGGGCACTCTACAATGAGCAGTTCTTC	CASSQDQPAGALYNEQFF
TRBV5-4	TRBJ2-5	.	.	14	TGTGCCAGCAGCCGTACGGGATTACAAGAGACCCAGTACTTC	CASSRTGLQETQYF
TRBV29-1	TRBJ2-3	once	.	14	TGCAGCGTGAAAGAGTCTTGGGCGTTAGATACGCAGTATTTT	CSVKESWALDTQYF
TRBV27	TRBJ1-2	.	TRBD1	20	TGTGCCAGCAGTTTATTATCTCTGGCGGCAGGGGGCTTGGGGCACTATGGCTACACCTTC	CASSLLSLAAGGLGHYGYTF
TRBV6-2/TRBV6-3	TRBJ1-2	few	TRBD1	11	TGTGCCAGCAGTCACAGGGGTGGCTACACCTTC	CASSHRGGYTF
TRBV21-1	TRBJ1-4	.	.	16	TGTGCCAGCAGCAAAGTACGACAATCAACTAATGAAAAACTGTTTTTT	CASSKVRQSTNEKLFF
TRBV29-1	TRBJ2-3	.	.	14	TGCAGCGTTGTGATCGGGGTGATGACAGATACGCAGTATTTT	CSVVIGVMTDTQYF
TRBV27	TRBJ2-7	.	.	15	TGTGCCAGCAGTCGATCCCGACAGCCTACCTACGAGCAGTACTTC	CASSRSRQPTYEQYF